A selection of T cell receptor beta chains follows, all from one sample in a study of T cell responses to AZD1222 COVID-19 vaccine. Generated by immunoSEQ multiplex PCR, the TCRdb table keeps only in-frame clones and is missing some. This sample yields approximately 190,000 clones, of which about 94% are seen a single time; 9.2% belongs to the top ten. The material was peripheral blood, obtained on day 0 of AZD1222 vaccination. Every receptor here comes from an adult in good health. Both conserved end residues are part of each CDR3. The D gene is left open where the match is weak. Not every row has a clone size; where given, it reads once, few, many or a size class.

CASSYRVDYNEQFF	TGTGCCAGCAGTTACAGGGTTGACTACAATGAGCAGTTCTTC	.	TRBV6-2/TRBV6-3	TRBJ2-1	.
CASSYSPNQPQHF	TGTGCCAGCAGTTACTCTCCCAATCAGCCCCAGCATTTT	.	TRBV6-5	TRBJ1-5	.
CASSLAGPGEQYF	TGTGCCAGCAGTTTGGCAGGTCCGGGAGAGCAGTACTTC	few	TRBV27	TRBJ2-7	.
CATRGEAGPYDGYTF	TGTGCCACCAGGGGAGAGGCGGGACCCTATGACGGCTACACCTTC	.	TRBV15	TRBJ1-2	.
CASSLGGRGTMMPQHF	TGTGCCAGCAGCTTAGGCGGCAGGGGAACAATGATGCCCCAGCATTTT	.	TRBV7-8	TRBJ1-5	.
CASSAQLASYEQYF	TGTGCCAGCAGCGCGCAACTAGCCTCCTACGAGCAGTACTTC	few	TRBV9	TRBJ2-7	.
CASSQQGTSGRVKQYF	TGTGCCAGCAGCCAACAGGGGACTAGCGGGAGAGTGAAGCAGTACTTC	.	TRBV14	TRBJ2-7	TRBD2
CASSPTDLSYNEQFF	TGCGCCAGCAGCCCGACGGATCTAAGCTACAATGAGCAGTTCTTC	.	TRBV5-1	TRBJ2-1	.
CASSQDRRGYTF	TGCGCCAGCAGCCAAGATAGGCGCGGCTACACCTTC	.	TRBV4-1	TRBJ1-2	.
CASSLRAGGGSSYNEQFF	TGTGCCAGCAGCTTAAGAGCGGGAGGAGGGAGCTCCTACAATGAGCAGTTCTTC	.	TRBV7-6	TRBJ2-1	TRBD2
CSVGRLAGTYEQYF	TGCAGCGTTGGGCGACTAGCGGGTACCTACGAGCAGTACTTC	.	TRBV29-1	TRBJ2-7	TRBD2
CASSPGYVQYF	TGTGCCAGCAGCCCGGGGTATGTGCAGTACTTC	.	TRBV7-2	TRBJ2-7	.
CAWTHIGGFYEQYF	TGTGCCTGGACCCATATCGGGGGCTTCTACGAGCAGTACTTC	.	TRBV30	TRBJ2-7	.
CAISGEVEGGQPQHF	TGTGCCATCAGTGGTGAGGTGGAGGGAGGTCAGCCCCAGCATTTT	.	TRBV10-3	TRBJ1-5	.
CASSQLAGLADQETQYF	TGTGCCAGCAGCCAACTTGCGGGACTAGCGGATCAAGAGACCCAGTACTTC	.	TRBV14	TRBJ2-5	TRBD2
CASSLGETQYF	TGTGCCAGCAGTTTAGGAGAGACCCAGTACTTC	.	TRBV27	TRBJ2-5	.
CASSGDSYEQYF	TGTGCCAGCAGCGGTGACTCCTACGAGCAGTACTTC	.	TRBV5-8	TRBJ2-7	.
CATSDSGTSATNEKLFF	TGTGCCACCAGTGATTCCGGGACGTCTGCAACTAATGAAAAACTGTTTTTT	.	TRBV24-1	TRBJ1-4	.
CSVGSRQGLNTEAFF	TGCAGCGTTGGGTCCCGACAGGGACTGAACACTGAAGCTTTCTTT	.	TRBV29-1	TRBJ1-1	TRBD1
CASSRGTGAGYTF	TGTGCCAGCAGCCGCGGGACAGGTGCTGGCTACACCTTC	.	TRBV9	TRBJ1-2	TRBD1
CASSLATDLQETQYF	TGTGCCAGCAGTTTAGCGACAGACTTACAAGAGACCCAGTACTTC	.	TRBV28	TRBJ2-5	.
CSANRGGEQYF	TGCAGTGCTAACAGGGGTGGAGAGCAGTACTTC	.	TRBV20-1	TRBJ2-7	TRBD1
CASSSRGGGPQHF	TGTGCCAGCAGCAGCAGGGGGGGTGGGCCCCAGCATTTT	.	TRBV12-3/TRBV12-4	TRBJ1-5	TRBD1
CASSARLDRGQPQHF	TGTGCCAGCAGTGCGCGGCTGGACAGGGGTCAGCCCCAGCATTTT	.	TRBV28	TRBJ1-5	TRBD1
CASSLAGLTDTQYF	TGTGCCAGCAGTCTAGCGGGACTGACAGATACGCAGTATTTT	.	TRBV27	TRBJ2-3	TRBD2
CASRLGDTYGRVTGELFF	TGTGCCAGTCGCCTCGGGGACACTTATGGACGTGTCACCGGGGAGCTGTTTTTT	once	TRBV19	TRBJ2-2	.
CASSLVGGSNTGELFF	TGTGCCAGCAGCCTCGTGGGGGGGTCTAACACCGGGGAGCTGTTTTTT	.	TRBV3-1/TRBV3-2	TRBJ2-2	TRBD2
CASNSLAGYEQYF	TGTGCCAGTAATTCACTAGCGGGCTACGAGCAGTACTTC	.	TRBV19	TRBJ2-7	TRBD2
CASSPRTSAYNEQFF	TGTGCCAGCAGCCCACGGACTAGCGCCTACAATGAGCAGTTCTTC	.	TRBV7-9	TRBJ2-1	TRBD2